This passage covers 31 T cell receptor beta chains from one sample sequenced in a study of T-cell memory formation after mild COVID-19. A single record per CDR3 protein comes from TCRdb applying MiXCR to the 5' RACE reads. Among 100,000 to 150,000 distinct CDR3 sequences listed, approximately 16% were seen once. The sample comprised PBMCs or a T cell subset sorted from them (not recorded which). These receptors were obtained from an adult woman who had mild COVID-19 (a few samples of this study predate the infection). Cell type and time point are not known.

The chain uses TRBV6-5 and TRBJ2-3, with 10 nucleotides matching TRBD2. V shed 6 bases and J 4 bases; nucleotides not matched to a gene: 1. This CDR3 region has 13 residues. Per germline, CDR1 MNHEY and CDR2 SVGAGI. Written as DNA, the CDR3 is TGTGCCAGCAGGGGGACTAGCGCAGATACGCAGTATTTT. It encodes CASRGTSADTQYF.

This clonotype was seen ten or more times. The V call is TRBV6-2 or TRBV6-3, the J call TRBJ2-7; tentative D call: TRBD1 (5 bases). The CDR3 totals 11 residues. The germline CDR1 and CDR2 sequences are MNHEY and SVGEGT. V was pared by 6 bases and J by 2 bases, with 5 bases between. The CDR3 is CASSRAYEQYF. The CDR3 nucleotides read TGTGCCAGCAGCAGGGCCTACGAGCAGTACTTC.

This clonotype appeared a few times. The chain combines TRBV9 with TRBJ2-5, with D perhaps given as TRBD1 or TRBD2 (5 bases each). The V gene lost 3 bases and the J gene lost 3 bases, with 15 bases spanning the gap. This CDR3 is built from 15 residues. CDR1 and CDR2 (germline): SGDLS, YYNGEE. CDR3 bases: TGTGCCAGCAGCGCGCAGGGAGACGTGAAAGAGACCCAGTACTTC. Translating gives CASSAQGDVKETQYF.

This clonotype came up a few times. This CDR3 reads CASSPWLAGDEQYF. DNA of the CDR3: TGTGCCAGCAGCCCTTGGCTAGCGGGAGACGAGCAGTACTTC. The chain has TRBV7-2 and TRBJ2-7, with 10 bases lining up with TRBD2. The CDR3 is 14 amino acids. The V gene end was trimmed by 5 bases and the J gene end by 5 bases; junction bases not matched to a gene: 6. The germline V gene has CDR1 SGHTA and CDR2 FQGNSA.

This rearrangement joins TRBV23-1 to TRBJ1-6; D ambiguous. TRBV23-1 is filed as an ORF, its function uncertain. This CDR3 has 15 residues. V lost 7 bases to trimming and J lost 5 bases, with 15 bases between them. CDR3 sequence reads: CASTRPNLDNSPLHF. CDR3 coding DNA: TGCGCCAGCACCCGCCCAAATTTAGATAATTCACCCCTCCACTTT.

This clonotype showed up just a few times. V usage is TRBV3-1 and J usage is TRBJ2-7, with D perhaps matching TRBD1 (6 bases). There are 14 residues in the CDR3. CDR1 is LGHDT and CDR2 is YNNKEL in the germline V gene (reference sequence). Trimming cost V 6 bases and J 2 bases, with 14 bases left between them. The CDR3 loop is CASSPEPGAYEQYF. In DNA form, the CDR3 reads TGTGCCAGCAGTCCCGAGCCAGGGGCCTACGAGCAGTACTTC.

The CDR3 sequence: CASSYSQGGYYNEQFF. In nucleotides, the CDR3 is TGTGCCAGCAGTTACTCGCAGGGGGGCTACTACAATGAGCAGTTCTTC. J is TRBJ2-1 and V is TRBV6-2 or TRBV6-3, with a weak D call TRBD1 (7 bases). This CDR3 is built from 16 residues. The V and J ends lost 0 bases and 3 bases respectively, with 12 bases between them. Germline V gene sequence: CDR1 MNHEY, CDR2 SVGEGT.

This clonotype was detected a few times. The V and J genes are TRBV15 and TRBJ2-7, with D maybe TRBD1 (6 bases). Deletions cut 3 bases from V and 2 bases from J, with 14 bases between. The CDR3 runs 15 residues. Per the germline V gene, CDR1 is LNHNV and CDR2 is YYDKDF (reference sequence). The CDR3 nucleotides are TGTGCCACCAGCAGGAGTCGGACAGCCACCTACGAGCAGTACTTC. Amino acids: CATSRSRTATYEQYF.

This clonotype occurred many times. The chain carries TRBV7-9 and TRBJ2-3; D gene ambiguous. Trimming took 9 bases from V and 3 from J, leaving 7 bases between them. The V gene's germline CDR1 is SEHNR and CDR2 FQNEAQ (reference sequence). The CDR3 loop spans 11 amino acids. The CDR3 sequence: CASRSTDTQYF. The CDR3, as DNA: TGTGCCAGTCGTAGTACAGATACGCAGTATTTT.

This clonotype has a handful of counts. This sequence joins TRBV29-1 and TRBJ2-5; TRBD2 matches at 9 bases. The CDR3 has 14 residues. Trimming took 7 bases from V and 4 from J; bases not matched to a gene: 10. Germline V gene sequence: CDR1 SQVTM, CDR2 ANQGSEA. This CDR3 reads CSAGGLAGRETQYF. The CDR3 DNA reads TGCAGCGCCGGTGGCCTAGCGGGAAGAGAGACCCAGTACTTC.

This clonotype turned up a few times. The chain employs TRBV30 and TRBJ2-2; D uncertain. Per germline, CDR1 GTSNPN and CDR2 SVGIG (reference sequence). This CDR3 contains 12 residues. Trimming left V 0 bases short and J 5 bases short, with 4 bases between. The CDR3 region has the DNA TGTGCCTGGAGTGTAAAGACCGGGGAGCTGTTTTTT. Translated: CAWSVKTGELFF.

The J gene is TRBJ2-5, the V gene TRBV2; TRBD2 matches at 16 bases. Trimming took 6 bases from V and 5 from J; bases not matched to a gene: 9. Germline CDR1 is SNHLY and CDR2 is FYNNEI. The CDR3 has 17 residues. The CDR3 nucleotides are TGTGCCAGCAGCTCCGGGACTAGCGGGGGGGCAAAGGAGACCCAGTACTTC. This codes for CASSSGTSGGAKETQYF.

This clonotype occurred a few times. The chain links TRBV4-2 to TRBJ2-7, with 9 bases matching TRBD1. CDR1 and CDR2 (germline): LGHNA, YNFKEQ. The length of the CDR3 is 16 residues. Trimming removed 0 bases from V and 7 bases from J; junction bases left unmatched: 10. CDR3 region: CASSQDYWGQGREQYF. In DNA form, the CDR3 reads TGTGCCAGCAGCCAAGATTATTGGGGACAGGGTAGGGAGCAGTACTTC.

The genes are TRBV20-1 and TRBJ1-5, with D possibly being TRBD1 (5 bases). The length of the CDR3 is 21 residues. Germline values: CDR1 DFQATT, CDR2 SNEGSKA (reference sequence). Trimming pared 0 bases from V and 0 bases from J, leaving 27 bases between. The CDR3 region is CSARDLREGLLYSRSNQPQHF. The CDR3 nucleotides read TGCAGTGCTAGAGATCTCCGGGAGGGGCTACTATATAGTCGTAGCAATCAGCCCCAGCATTTT.

This chain connects TRBV5-6 to TRBJ2-1; TRBD1 is a possible D gene (6 bases). Germline values: CDR1 SGHDT, CDR2 YYEEEE. With 5 bases removed from V and 8 bases from J, the gap between germline ends came to 14 bases. The CDR3 has 13 residues. CDR3 amino acids: CASRTTGIDEQFF. The DNA for the CDR3 is TGTGCCAGCAGGACAACAGGGATAGATGAGCAGTTCTTC.

This clonotype has a handful of counts. This chain connects TRBV30 to TRBJ1-1, with 7 bases fitting TRBD1. The germline gives CDR1 GTSNPN, CDR2 SVGIG (reference sequence). The CDR3 consists of 14 residues. The J segment lost 1 base and the V segment lost 6 bases, leaving 8 bases of the junction unmatched. The CDR3 loop reads CACAPTGTNTEAFF. In nucleotides, the CDR3 is TGTGCCTGTGCACCGACAGGGACGAACACTGAAGCTTTCTTT.

The chain joins TRBV6-1 to TRBJ2-7, with TRBD1 as a possible D gene (5 bases). Germline loops: CDR1 MNHNS, CDR2 SASEGT. Trimming removed 5 bases from V and 2 bases from J, with 13 bases in between. This CDR3 spans 14 amino acids. The CDR3 sequence: CASSSTASPYEQYF. The CDR3 nucleotides read TGTGCCAGCAGTTCGACAGCATCGCCCTACGAGCAGTACTTC.

This clonotype was recorded a few times. V usage is TRBV28 and J usage is TRBJ2-1; weak D call: TRBD2 (6 bases). V was pared by 7 bases and J by 10 bases, with 11 bases between. This CDR3 is 11 amino acids long. Germline V gene lookup returns CDR1 MDHEN and CDR2 SYDVKM. CDR3 sequence (DNA): TGTGCCAGCAAGACGGGAGACGAGCAGTTCTTC. This sequence encodes CASKTGDEQFF.

This clonotype has a handful of counts. The V call is TRBV24-1, the J call TRBJ2-6; 8 bases align to TRBD1. With 4 bases clipped from V and 1 base from J, the junction kept 5 bases outside the gene matches. This CDR3 is 17 amino acids long. Germline CDR1 KGHDR, CDR2 SFDVKD. The CDR3 sequence is CATSDPTGVSGANVLTF. The CDR3 coding sequence is TGTGCCACCAGTGACCCGACAGGGGTTTCTGGGGCCAACGTCCTGACTTTC.

This clonotype appeared a few times. This chain uses TRBV4-3 with TRBJ2-1; 10 bases match TRBD1. Germline-derived CDR1 and CDR2 are LGHNA and YSLEER. V lost 2 bases and J lost 7; bases outside the gene matches: 5. The CDR3 covers 15 residues. CDR3 protein: CASSQRGTGVNEQFF. CDR3 in DNA: TGCGCCAGCAGCCAAAGGGGGACAGGGGTTAATGAGCAGTTCTTC.

This clonotype was seen a handful of times. This chain links TRBV4-1 with TRBJ1-4; 10 nucleotides agree with TRBD1. J gave up 6 bases and V 1 base, and 5 bases lay outside the gene matches. CDR1 and CDR2 from the germline V gene are MGHRA and YSYEKL. This CDR3 has 16 amino acids. DNA for the CDR3: TGCGCCAGCAGCCAAGCCCGACAGGGGGCGGATGAAAAACTGTTTTTT. Amino acids: CASSQARQGADEKLFF.

The CDR3: CASSPTGGGYTF. In DNA, the CDR3 is TGCGCCAGCAGCCCGACAGGGGGAGGCTACACCTTC. This rearrangement joins TRBV4-1 to TRBJ1-2; the match to TRBD1 covers 9 bases. V shed 4 bases and J 8 bases; nucleotides not matched to a gene: 2. Germline CDR1 is MGHRA and CDR2 is YSYEKL. The CDR3 sequence is 12 residues long.

V is TRBV3-1 and J is TRBJ2-1; TRBD1 matches at 8 bases. The CDR3 consists of 15 residues. Unmatched junction bases numbered 7, after V lost 4 bases and J lost 5 bases. Germline CDR1 and CDR2: LGHDT and YNNKEL (reference sequence). DNA for the CDR3: TGTGCCAGCAGCCCATGGACAGGGATCAACAATGAGCAGTTCTTC. This sequence encodes CASSPWTGINNEQFF.

This clonotype came up a few times. This chain links TRBV20-1 with TRBJ1-2; D ambiguous. The germline V gene encodes CDR1 DFQATT and CDR2 SNEGSKA (reference sequence). Trimming left V 5 bases short and J 4 bases short, with 2 bases between. CDR3 length equals 9 residues. The CDR3 protein is CSARYGYTF. The CDR3, as DNA: TGCAGTGCTCGCTATGGCTACACCTTC.

This clonotype was seen a few times. The chain has TRBV29-1 and TRBJ2-1; 7 bases are a match to TRBD1. The germline V gene encodes CDR1 SQVTM and CDR2 ANQGSEA. The CDR3 totals 14 residues. Trimming took 7 bases from V and 7 from J; bases not matched to a gene: 13. CDR3 DNA: TGCAGCGCCAGGACGGGACAGCGATCAAATGAGCAGTTCTTC. Translation: CSARTGQRSNEQFF.

This chain joins TRBV6-6 and TRBJ2-7, with TRBD1 identical over 9 bases. Germline V lookup: CDR1 MNHNY, CDR2 SVGAGI (reference sequence). V was pared by 4 bases and J by 3 bases, with 7 bases of the junction left unmatched. This CDR3 is built from 15 residues. CDR3 sequence (DNA): TGTGCCAGCAGTTCCGGGACAGGGAGTTACTACGAGCAGTACTTC. It yields the protein CASSSGTGSYYEQYF.

This sequence joins TRBV11-2 and TRBJ1-2; weak D call: TRBD1 (5 bases). V was cut by 0 bases and J by 4 bases, with 12 bases left in between. CDR1 SGHAT and CDR2 FQNNGV come from the germline V gene. The CDR3 extends over 15 amino acids. CDR3 coding DNA: TGTGCCAGCAGCTTAGACTTGGGACTGGGCTATGGCTACACCTTC. Amino acids: CASSLDLGLGYGYTF. The full variable domain, rest sourced from reference TRBV11-2 and TRBJ1-2, is EAGVAQSPRYKIIEKRQSVAFWCNPISGHATLYWYQQILGQGPKLLIQFQNNGVVDDSQLPKDRFSAERLKGVDSTLKIQPAKLEDSAVYLCASSLDLGLGYGYTFGSGTRLTVV.

In this sample, this clonotype turned up a few times. The chain links TRBV6-5 to TRBJ2-7; D perhaps matches TRBD2 (5 bases). The length of the CDR3 is 14 residues. Looked up from germline, CDR1 is MNHEY and CDR2 is SVGAGI. The V end lost 7 bases, the J end lost 5 bases, and 18 bases lay between the germline ends. CDR3 in DNA: TGTGCCAGCACCCGAGGTCAGGAGGCCGACGAGCAGTACTTC. Encoded protein: CASTRGQEADEQYF.

This clonotype appeared a few times. This chain joins TRBV9 and TRBJ1-1; D gene ambiguous. V lost 3 bases to trimming and J lost 1 base, with 7 bases between them. The CDR3 runs 13 residues. Germline V CDR1 and CDR2: SGDLS, YYNGEE. The CDR3 protein is CASSAPKNTEAFF. The CDR3 nucleotides are TGTGCCAGCAGCGCTCCTAAGAACACTGAAGCTTTCTTT. Supplemented by reference TRBV9 and TRBJ1-1, the full variable domain reads DSGVTQTPKHLITATGQRVTLRCSPRSGDLSVYWYQQSLDQGLQFLIQYYNGEERAKGNILERFSAQQFPDLHSELNLSSLELGDSALYFCASSAPKNTEAFFGQGTRLTVV.

This chain joins TRBV5-1 and TRBJ2-3; D might be TRBD1 or TRBD2, each matching 6 bases. The CDR3 is 17 amino acids. Germline V CDR1 and CDR2: SGHRS, YFSETQ. V was cut by 0 bases and J by 5 bases, with 19 bases left in between. The CDR3 spells CASSLGSGARGGDTQYF. CDR3 DNA sequence: TGCGCCAGCAGCTTGGGATCGGGGGCGCGAGGAGGAGATACGCAGTATTTT. The variable domain in full, completed from reference TRBV5-1 and TRBJ2-3, reads KAGVTQTPRYLIKTRGQQVTLSCSPISGHRSVSWYQQTPGQGLQFLFEYFSETQRNKGNFPGRFSGRQFSNSRSEMNVSTLELGDSALYLCASSLGSGARGGDTQYFGPGTRLTVL.

This chain links TRBV24-1 with TRBJ2-1; 11 bases are a match to TRBD2. Unmatched junction bases numbered 7, after V lost 1 base and J lost 3 bases. This CDR3 region has 18 residues. The germline V gene has CDR1 KGHDR and CDR2 SFDVKD. The CDR3 DNA sequence: TGTGCCACCAGTGATTTACCGACTAGCGGGAAAGACTACAATGAGCAGTTCTTC. Translation: CATSDLPTSGKDYNEQFF.